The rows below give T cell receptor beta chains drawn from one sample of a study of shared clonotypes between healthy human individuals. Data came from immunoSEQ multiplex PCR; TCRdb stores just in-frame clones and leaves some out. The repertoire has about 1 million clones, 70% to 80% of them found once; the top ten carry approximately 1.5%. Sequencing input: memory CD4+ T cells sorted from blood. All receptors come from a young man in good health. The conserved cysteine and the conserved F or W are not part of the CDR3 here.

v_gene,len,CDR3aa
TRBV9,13,ASSVQPSPNYGYT
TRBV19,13,ASSTGGGASNEQF
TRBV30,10,AWSPRFDEQF
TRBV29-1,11,SYTGTAPYEQY
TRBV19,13,ASTTLGTGANVLT
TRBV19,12,ASSMGTSTDTQY
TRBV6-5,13,ASSLLAGGEYEQY
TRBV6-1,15,ASSEAGWGDGNQPQH
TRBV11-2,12,ASSARDRVYGYT
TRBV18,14,ASHGHGSGQQETQY
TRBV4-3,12,ASSQEGPAGELF
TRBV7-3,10,ASSSTGTEQF
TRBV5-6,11,ASSPKGSYEQY
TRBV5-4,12,ASSLDRGRSPLH
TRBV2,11,ASSEGLRGEQY
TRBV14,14,ASSQKRPTNTGELF
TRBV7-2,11,ASSPASYNEQF
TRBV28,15,ASSEDMVVASNQPQH